This record looks at one T cell receptor beta chain sequence and its context. Clones were read by immunoSEQ multiplex PCR, and TCRdb kept only the in-frame ones, dropping some. The data hold tens of thousands of clones, with approximately 84% observed a single time. This entry belongs to a study of blood T cell repertoires in COVID-19. The clonotype comes from a woman aged 55 to 70 with acute or convalescent COVID-19. Sequenced input: peripheral blood.

The chain's CDR3 is CASSQDQARGYTF. The CDR3 DNA follows: TGTGCCAGCAGTCAAGACCAGGCAAGGGGCTACACCTTC. The rearrangement joins TRBV2 to TRBJ1-2; D not certain. CDR3 length equals 13 residues. Trimming stripped 5 bases from V and 8 bases from J, with 15 bases between. Germline V CDR1 and CDR2: SNHLY, FYNNEI. Full variable domain (rest looked up from reference TRBV2 and TRBJ1-2): EPEVTQTPSHQVTQMGQEVILRCVPISNHLYFYWYRQILGQKVEFLVSFYNNEISEKSEIFDDQFSVERPDGSNFTLKIRSTKLEDSAMYFCASSQDQARGYTFGSGTRLTVV.